Following are 18 T cell receptor beta chains from one sample sequenced in a study of long-term antiretroviral therapy in people with HIV. With survey level as its setting, the immunoSEQ assay was v3.0. TCRdb keeps only in-frame clones here, not all; method: immunoSEQ multiplex PCR. The sample has about 39,000 clones; more than 65% are singletons. The sample here was unsorted PBMCs, taken 0.6 years after starting antiretroviral therapy. The receptors were sampled from a man younger than 35 with HIV.

The table lists this clone with a few counts. The chain uses TRBV6-1 and TRBJ1-5; D unresolved. Trimming took 0 bases from V and 7 from J, leaving 4 bases between them. The CDR3 loop spans 12 amino acids. In germline, CDR1 is MNHNS, CDR2 SASEGT. The CDR3 spells CASSEARQPQHF. DNA for the CDR3: TGTGCCAGCAGTGAAGCACGGCAGCCCCAGCATTTT.

V and J are TRBV6-5 and TRBJ2-2; D not certain. The length of the CDR3 is 14 residues. Germline assignment: CDR1 MNHEY and CDR2 SVGAGI. Trimming removed 11 bases from V and 0 bases from J, with 13 bases in between. CDR3 amino acids: CAGNLEANTGELFF. CDR3 DNA sequence: TGTGCCGGTAATCTCGAGGCGAACACCGGGGAGCTGTTTTTT.

This clone appeared a single time. V gene TRBV5-6 combines with J gene TRBJ2-1; the match to TRBD2 covers 9 bases. Germline values: CDR1 SGHDT, CDR2 YYEEEE. J lost 7 bases, V lost 4 bases, and 12 bases had no gene match. This CDR3 contains 16 residues. The CDR3 coding sequence is TGTGCCAGCAGCACCCTACTAGCGGGTGATTTAAATGAGCAGTTCTTC. This encodes CASSTLLAGDLNEQFF.

The chain carries TRBV27 and TRBJ2-1; 9 bases map to TRBD1. With 4 bases clipped from V and 2 bases from J, the junction kept 12 bases outside the gene matches. Germline assignment: CDR1 MNHEY and CDR2 SMNVEV (reference sequence). This CDR3 has 18 residues. Here the CDR3 DNA reads TGTGCCAGCAGTTCCAGCCCTCGGGACAGGGCAACCTACAATGAGCAGTTCTTC. It specifies CASSSSPRDRATYNEQFF.

The rearrangement uses TRBV9 and TRBJ2-5; D call uncertain. The CDR3 is 14 residues long. Deletions cut 3 bases from V and 2 bases from J, with 11 bases between. Germline CDR1 and CDR2: SGDLS and YYNGEE. CDR3 in DNA: TGTGCCAGCAGCGAAGAAGGGCAACAAGAGACCCAGTACTTC. Translated, it gives CASSEEGQQETQYF.

The chain joins TRBV19 to TRBJ2-1, with 8 positions matching TRBD1. Germline V lookup: CDR1 LNHDA, CDR2 SQIVND (reference sequence). V lost 1 base to trimming and J lost 4 bases; unmatched junction nucleotides: 3. The CDR3 runs to 15 residues. The CDR3 protein is CASSIVGTGYNEQFF. CDR3 nucleotides: TGTGCCAGTAGTATAGTGGGGACAGGTTACAATGAGCAGTTCTTC. Supplemented by reference TRBV19 and TRBJ2-1, the full variable domain reads DGGITQSPKYLFRKEGQNVTLSCEQNLNHDAMYWYRQDPGQGLRLIYYSQIVNDFQKGDIAEGYSVSREKKESFPLTVTSAQKNPTAFYLCASSIVGTGYNEQFFGPGTRLTVL.

The chain joins TRBV11-2 to TRBJ1-5, with D uncertain. V was cut by 5 bases and J by 2 bases, with 13 bases left in between. This CDR3 is 15 amino acids long. Germline V gene sequence: CDR1 SGHAT, CDR2 FQNNGV. Here the CDR3 reads CASSRGLSGNQPQHF. The DNA of the CDR3 is TGTGCCAGCAGCCGAGGGTTATCGGGCAATCAGCCCCAGCATTTT.

The J gene is TRBJ1-1, the V gene TRBV19, with 9 bases matching TRBD1. Germline CDR1 is LNHDA and CDR2 is SQIVND (reference sequence). CDR3 length: 14 amino acids. Trimming cost V 5 bases and J 1 base; bases outside gene matches: 2. CDR3: CASSEGQGNTEAFF. CDR3 DNA sequence: TGTGCCAGTAGTGAGGGACAGGGGAACACTGAAGCTTTCTTT. Filled out from reference TRBV19 and TRBJ1-1, the complete variable domain reads DGGITQSPKYLFRKEGQNVTLSCEQNLNHDAMYWYRQDPGQGLRLIYYSQIVNDFQKGDIAEGYSVSREKKESFPLTVTSAQKNPTAFYLCASSEGQGNTEAFFGQGTRLTVV.

The chain couples TRBV6-1 to TRBJ2-5; tentatively, D is TRBD1 (5 bases). Trimming cost V 6 bases and J 5 bases, with 16 bases left between them. CDR1 is MNHNS and CDR2 is SASEGT in the germline V gene. This CDR3 comprises 14 residues. In DNA form, the CDR3 reads TGTGCCAGCAGGGATGGACACGGAGTGGAGACCCAGTACTTC. Translated, it gives CASRDGHGVETQYF.

Here the CDR3 reads CASSTRSGSYNEQFF. The CDR3 DNA sequence: TGTGCCAGCAGCACCCGTAGCGGGTCCTACAATGAGCAGTTCTTC. The chain recombines TRBV11-3 with TRBJ2-1; 7 bases agree with TRBD2. Germline assignment: CDR1 SGHNT and CDR2 YENEEA. J lost 1 base, V lost 5 bases, and 5 bases had no gene match. CDR3 size: 15 residues. Looking up the rest from reference TRBV11-3 and TRBJ2-1 gives the full variable domain: EAGVVQSPRYKIIEKKQPVAFWCNPISGHNTLYWYLQNLGQGPELLIRYENEEAVDDSQLPKDRFSAERLKGVDSTLKIQPAELGDSAVYLCASSTRSGSYNEQFFGPGTRLTVL.

The chain combines TRBV28 with TRBJ2-7, with 8 bases identical to TRBD1. V was pared by 4 bases and J by 1 base, with 6 bases of the junction left unmatched. The CDR3 is 15 residues long. Germline V gene lookup returns CDR1 MDHEN and CDR2 SYDVKM. The CDR3 is CASSSPGQASYEQYF. In DNA form, the CDR3 reads TGTGCCAGCAGTTCCCCGGGACAGGCGTCCTACGAGCAGTACTTC.

This chain links TRBV19 with TRBJ2-7, with 7 bases fitting TRBD1. The ends lost 6 bases at V and 2 bases at J; junction bases unmatched: 7. The CDR3 runs 14 residues. Germline-derived CDR1 and CDR2 are LNHDA and SQIVND (reference sequence). Here the CDR3 DNA reads TGTGCCAGTAGCCGCGGACAGGTGGCCTACGAGCAGTACTTC. It specifies CASSRGQVAYEQYF.

V and J are TRBV4-3 and TRBJ2-2; a possible D gene is TRBD2 (6 bases). Trimming pared 6 bases from V and 3 bases from J, leaving 14 bases between. CDR1 is LGHNA, CDR2 YSLEER, per germline. CDR3 size: 15 residues. The CDR3 protein is CASRTGGMDTGELFF. CDR3 DNA sequence: TGCGCCAGCAGAACCGGCGGGATGGACACCGGGGAGCTGTTTTTT.

The J gene is TRBJ2-7, the V gene TRBV7-2; no reliable D call. Germline V gives CDR1 SGHTA, CDR2 FQGNSA. The CDR3 spans 13 residues. V lost 3 bases, J lost 3 bases, and 9 bases lay in between. CDR3 DNA sequence: TGTGCCAGCAGCTTGAAGGCCGGCTACGAGCAGTACTTC. It encodes CASSLKAGYEQYF.

The chain combines TRBV11-2 with TRBJ2-2, with 8 bases identical to TRBD1. Germline loops: CDR1 SGHAT, CDR2 FQNNGV. The CDR3 has 13 residues. DNA of the CDR3: TGTACTACGGGGACAGGAAACACCGGGGAGCTGTTTTTT. Encoded protein: CTTGTGNTGELFF.

The J gene is TRBJ1-1, the V gene TRBV27; TRBD1 is a possible D gene (6 bases). Trimming stripped 3 bases from V and 0 bases from J, with 11 bases between. The CDR3 covers 15 residues. CDR1 and CDR2 from the germline V gene are MNHEY and SMNVEV (reference sequence). In nucleotides, the CDR3 is TGTGCCAGCAGTTTCCTTGACAGGATGAACACTGAAGCTTTCTTT. Translation gives CASSFLDRMNTEAFF.

The rearrangement uses TRBV2 and TRBJ1-2, with TRBD1 identical over 8 bases. V trimming: 5 bases; J trimming: 5 bases; junction bases outside the gene matches: 7. Looked up from germline, CDR1 is SNHLY and CDR2 is FYNNEI. The CDR3 is 14 amino acids. CDR3 residues: CASSTGQGLYGYTF. The CDR3 nucleotides are TGTGCCAGCAGTACTGGACAGGGACTTTATGGCTACACCTTC.

The chain links TRBV5-1 to TRBJ2-2; unclear D gene. Trimming removed 2 bases at V and 6 bases at J, with 2 bases between. CDR1 and CDR2 (germline): SGHRS, YFSETQ. This CDR3 has 11 residues. CDR3 in amino acids: CASSFPGELFF. The CDR3 nucleotides read TGCGCCAGCAGCTTCCCCGGGGAGCTGTTTTTT.